This section outlines one T cell receptor (beta chain) sequence together with its context. The CDR3 spans 13 residues. The germline gives CDR1 SGHTA, CDR2 FQGNSA. V was trimmed by 1 base and J by 7 bases, leaving 5 bases between them. The authors' processing: Reference gene primers were amplified, and this amplification served to estimate nucleated cell counts. The method was immunoSEQ multiplex PCR; TCRdb's version includes in-frame clones alone and lacks a portion of them. For V, J and clone size, that table is used; D and trimming come from the DNA. The data show 35,000 to 40,000 clones, with 70% to 90% seen just once and roughly 19% held by the top ten. This sample stems from a study of blood T cell repertoires in COVID-19. For the study at large: Collection of acute and convalescent COVID-19 samples took place in the United States, Italy and Spain. T cells, B-cell-depleted T cells, or PBMCs supplied cDNA or gDNA.

Sequencing was done on a sample of peripheral blood. The receptor was derived from a man aged 65-85 years with acute or convalescent COVID-19. The chain combines TRBV7-2 with TRBJ1-6; D is ambiguous. The CDR3 loop reads CASSLGLNSPLHF. Here the CDR3 DNA reads TGTGCCAGCAGCTTAGGCCTAAATTCACCCCTCCACTTT.